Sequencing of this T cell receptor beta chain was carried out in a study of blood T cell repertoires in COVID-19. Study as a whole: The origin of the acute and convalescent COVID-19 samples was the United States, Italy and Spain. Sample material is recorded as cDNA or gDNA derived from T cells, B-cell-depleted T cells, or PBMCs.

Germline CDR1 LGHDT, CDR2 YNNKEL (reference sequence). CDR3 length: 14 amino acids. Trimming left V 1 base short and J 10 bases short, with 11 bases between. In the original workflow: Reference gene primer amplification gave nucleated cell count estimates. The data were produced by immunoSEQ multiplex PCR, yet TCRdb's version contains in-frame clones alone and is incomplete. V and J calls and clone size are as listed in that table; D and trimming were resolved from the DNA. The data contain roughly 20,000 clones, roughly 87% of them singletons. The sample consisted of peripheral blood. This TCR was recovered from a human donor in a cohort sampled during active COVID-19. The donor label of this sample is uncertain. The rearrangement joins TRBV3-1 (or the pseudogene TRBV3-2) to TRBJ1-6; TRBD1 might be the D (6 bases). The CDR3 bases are TGTGCCAGCAGCCAAGTGGACAGTGAATCACCCCTCCACTTT. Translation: CASSQVDSESPLHF.